The rows below give T cell receptor beta chains drawn from one sample of a study of immune heterogeneity within non-small cell lung tumors. TCRdb itself ran the multiplex PCR reads through MiXCR, one entry per CDR3 protein. The data contain around 5,000 distinct CDR3 sequences, over 20% of them singletons. Sequences were obtained from lung tumor tissue. The receptors come from a woman aged 60-75 years with non-small cell lung cancer. CDR3s include the opening cysteine and the closing phenylalanine or tryptophan. The D gene is left open where the match is weak. Size is omitted from some rows. Given values are once, few, many or a class for expanded clones.

d_call: TRBD2
cdr3_length: 16
v_call: TRBV11-2
j_call: TRBJ2-3
clone_size: -
cdr3_aa: CASSLAFSGSTDTQYF
cdr3_nt: TGTGCCAGCAGCTTAGCGTTTAGCGGGAGCACAGATACGCAGTATTTT

d_call: TRBD1
cdr3_length: 14
v_call: TRBV18
j_call: TRBJ1-1
clone_size: medium-sized
cdr3_aa: CASSTRGRNTEAFF
cdr3_nt: TGTGCCAGCTCAACCAGGGGGCGAAACACTGAAGCTTTCTTT

d_call: TRBD1
cdr3_length: 16
v_call: TRBV15
j_call: TRBJ2-1
clone_size: medium-sized
cdr3_aa: CATSRGDRVIYNEQFF
cdr3_nt: TGTGCCACCAGCAGAGGGGACAGGGTAATTTACAATGAGCAGTTCTTC

d_call: TRBD1
cdr3_length: 17
v_call: TRBV20-1
j_call: TRBJ1-2
clone_size: medium-sized
cdr3_aa: CSAHGWDPGQANYGYTF
cdr3_nt: TGCAGTGCTCACGGTTGGGACCCGGGACAGGCTAACTATGGCTACACCTTC

d_call: TRBD1
cdr3_length: 14
v_call: TRBV5-1
j_call: TRBJ2-5
clone_size: many
cdr3_aa: CASSRTGQQETQYF
cdr3_nt: TGCGCCAGCAGCAGGACGGGACAGCAAGAGACCCAGTACTTC

d_call: TRBD2
cdr3_length: 15
v_call: TRBV12-3/TRBV12-4
j_call: TRBJ2-7
clone_size: medium-sized
cdr3_aa: CASSFGGARSYEQYF
cdr3_nt: TGTGCCAGCAGTTTCGGGGGGGCGCGGTCCTACGAGCAGTACTTC

d_call: TRBD2
cdr3_length: 14
v_call: TRBV7-8
j_call: TRBJ2-7
clone_size: medium-sized
cdr3_aa: CASSSAGGPGEQYF
cdr3_nt: TGTGCCAGCAGCTCTGCGGGAGGGCCTGGCGAGCAGTACTTC

d_call: -
cdr3_length: 15
v_call: TRBV7-6
j_call: TRBJ1-1
clone_size: many
cdr3_aa: CASSRRLGVRTEAFF
cdr3_nt: TGTGCCAGCAGCAGAAGGCTCGGGGTTAGGACTGAAGCTTTCTTT

d_call: TRBD2
cdr3_length: 14
v_call: TRBV2
j_call: TRBJ2-5
clone_size: medium-sized
cdr3_aa: CASSGTSILETQYF
cdr3_nt: TGTGCCAGCAGTGGGACTAGTATTTTGGAGACCCAGTACTTC

d_call: -
cdr3_length: 13
v_call: TRBV29-1
j_call: TRBJ2-1
clone_size: few
cdr3_aa: CSVAGNSYNEQFF
cdr3_nt: TGCAGCGTTGCAGGGAACTCCTACAATGAGCAGTTCTTC

d_call: TRBD2
cdr3_length: 15
v_call: TRBV10-3
j_call: TRBJ2-7
clone_size: medium-sized
cdr3_aa: CAISDGASGAYEQYF
cdr3_nt: TGTGCCATCAGTGATGGAGCAAGCGGGGCCTACGAGCAGTACTTC

d_call: -
cdr3_length: 14
v_call: TRBV7-2
j_call: TRBJ1-6
clone_size: medium-sized
cdr3_aa: CASSRRQDNSPLHF
cdr3_nt: TGTGCCAGCAGTCGAAGACAGGATAATTCACCCCTCCACTTT

d_call: -
cdr3_length: 12
v_call: TRBV19
j_call: TRBJ2-1
clone_size: medium-sized
cdr3_aa: CASSIAGNEQFF
cdr3_nt: TGTGCCAGTAGTATAGCGGGGAATGAGCAGTTCTTC

d_call: -
cdr3_length: 15
v_call: TRBV28
j_call: TRBJ1-6
clone_size: medium-sized
cdr3_aa: CASSTGDIKNSPLHF
cdr3_nt: TGTGCCAGCAGCACCGGGGACATTAAAAATTCACCCCTCCACTTT

d_call: TRBD2
cdr3_length: 15
v_call: TRBV15
j_call: TRBJ2-7
clone_size: medium-sized
cdr3_aa: CATSSGTSGSYEQYF
cdr3_nt: TGTGCCACCAGCAGTGGGACTAGCGGGAGCTACGAGCAGTACTTC

d_call: -
cdr3_length: 12
v_call: TRBV5-1
j_call: TRBJ2-3
clone_size: medium-sized
cdr3_aa: CASSIYTDTQYF
cdr3_nt: TGCGCCAGCAGCATTTATACAGATACGCAGTATTTT

d_call: TRBD1
cdr3_length: 15
v_call: TRBV14
j_call: TRBJ2-3
clone_size: medium-sized
cdr3_aa: CASSQVGTGPDTQYF
cdr3_nt: TGTGCCAGCAGCCAAGTCGGGACAGGGCCAGATACGCAGTATTTT

d_call: TRBD1
cdr3_length: 14
v_call: TRBV2
j_call: TRBJ1-1
clone_size: medium-sized
cdr3_aa: CASSQGQANTEAFF
cdr3_nt: TGTGCCAGCAGTCAGGGACAGGCGAACACTGAAGCTTTCTTT

d_call: -
cdr3_length: 12
v_call: TRBV27
j_call: TRBJ2-5
clone_size: many
cdr3_aa: CASSESQGTQYF
cdr3_nt: TGTGCCAGCAGTGAGAGCCAGGGGACCCAGTACTTC

d_call: -
cdr3_length: 13
v_call: TRBV7-3
j_call: TRBJ2-1
clone_size: many
cdr3_aa: CAPFREPYNEQFF
cdr3_nt: TGTGCTCCCTTCAGGGAGCCCTACAATGAGCAGTTCTTC

d_call: TRBD1
cdr3_length: 15
v_call: TRBV9
j_call: TRBJ2-1
clone_size: -
cdr3_aa: CASSVRDSGNNEQFF
cdr3_nt: TGTGCCAGCAGCGTACGGGACAGCGGAAACAATGAGCAGTTCTTC

d_call: -
cdr3_length: 14
v_call: TRBV6-1
j_call: TRBJ2-1
clone_size: -
cdr3_aa: CASSEGGGLNEQFF
cdr3_nt: TGTGCCAGCAGTGAAGGCGGGGGCCTAAATGAGCAGTTCTTC